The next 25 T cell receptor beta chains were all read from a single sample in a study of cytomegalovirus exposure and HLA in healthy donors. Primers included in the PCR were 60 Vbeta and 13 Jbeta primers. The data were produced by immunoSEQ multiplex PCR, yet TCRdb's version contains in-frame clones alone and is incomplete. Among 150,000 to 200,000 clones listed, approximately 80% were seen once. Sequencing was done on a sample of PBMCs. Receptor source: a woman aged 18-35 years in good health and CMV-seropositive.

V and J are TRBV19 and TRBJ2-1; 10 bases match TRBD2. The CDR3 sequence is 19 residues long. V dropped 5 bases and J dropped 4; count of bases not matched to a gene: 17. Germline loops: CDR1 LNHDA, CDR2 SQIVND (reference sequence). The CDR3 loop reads CASSSQWWLAGEFYNEQFF. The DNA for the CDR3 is TGTGCCAGTAGTTCCCAGTGGTGGCTAGCGGGAGAATTTTACAATGAGCAGTTCTTC.

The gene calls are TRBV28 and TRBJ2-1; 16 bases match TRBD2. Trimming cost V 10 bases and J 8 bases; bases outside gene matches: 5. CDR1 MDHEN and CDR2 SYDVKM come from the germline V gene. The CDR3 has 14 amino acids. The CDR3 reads CATGTSGGADEQFF. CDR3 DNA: TGTGCCACCGGGACTAGCGGGGGGGCAGATGAGCAGTTCTTC.

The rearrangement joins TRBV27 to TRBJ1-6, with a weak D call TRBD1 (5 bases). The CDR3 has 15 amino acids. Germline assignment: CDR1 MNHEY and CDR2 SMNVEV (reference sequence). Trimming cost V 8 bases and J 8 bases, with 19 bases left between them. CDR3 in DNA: TGTGCCAGCTCCAAAGGGGCACCCGACGATTCACCCCTCCACTTT. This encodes CASSKGAPDDSPLHF.

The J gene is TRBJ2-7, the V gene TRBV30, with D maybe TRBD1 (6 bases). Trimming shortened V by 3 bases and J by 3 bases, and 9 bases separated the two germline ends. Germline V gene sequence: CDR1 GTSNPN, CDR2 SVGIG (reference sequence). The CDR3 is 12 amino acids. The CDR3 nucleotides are TGTGCCTGGAGCCGGGACAACTACGAGCAGTACTTC. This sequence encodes CAWSRDNYEQYF.

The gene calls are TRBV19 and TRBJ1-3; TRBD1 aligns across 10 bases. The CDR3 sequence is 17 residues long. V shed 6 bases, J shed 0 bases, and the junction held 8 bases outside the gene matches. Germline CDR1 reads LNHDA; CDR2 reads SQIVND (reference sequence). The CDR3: CASRWTGGTNSGNTIYF. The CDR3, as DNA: TGTGCCAGTAGATGGACAGGGGGTACTAACTCTGGAAACACCATATATTTT.

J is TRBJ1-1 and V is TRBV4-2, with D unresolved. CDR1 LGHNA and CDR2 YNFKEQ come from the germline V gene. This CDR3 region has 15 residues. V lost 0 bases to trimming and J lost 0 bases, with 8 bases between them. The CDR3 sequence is CASSQDARMNTEAFF. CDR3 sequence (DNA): TGTGCCAGCAGCCAAGATGCCAGGATGAACACTGAAGCTTTCTTT.

CDR3 in amino acids: CASRKDRGNYDEAFF. Written as DNA, the CDR3 is TGTGCCAGCAGAAAGGACAGGGGCAATTACGATGAAGCTTTCTTT. The gene calls are TRBV2 and TRBJ1-1; 9 positions agree with TRBD1. CDR1 is SNHLY, CDR2 FYNNEI, per germline. V trimming: 6 bases; J trimming: 7 bases; junction bases outside the gene matches: 12. The CDR3 loop spans 15 amino acids.

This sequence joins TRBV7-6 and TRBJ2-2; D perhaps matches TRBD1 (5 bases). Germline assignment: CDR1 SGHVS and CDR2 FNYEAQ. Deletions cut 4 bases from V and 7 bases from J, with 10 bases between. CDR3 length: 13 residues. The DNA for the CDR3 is TGTGCCAGCAGCTCAAAAGGGGACGGGGAGCTGTTTTTT. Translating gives CASSSKGDGELFF.

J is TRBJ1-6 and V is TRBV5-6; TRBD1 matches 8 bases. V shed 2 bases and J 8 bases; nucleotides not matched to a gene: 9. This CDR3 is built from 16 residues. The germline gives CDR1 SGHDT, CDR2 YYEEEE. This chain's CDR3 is CASSFWTGREDSPLHF. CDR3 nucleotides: TGTGCCAGCAGCTTTTGGACAGGGAGGGAAGATTCACCCCTCCACTTT.

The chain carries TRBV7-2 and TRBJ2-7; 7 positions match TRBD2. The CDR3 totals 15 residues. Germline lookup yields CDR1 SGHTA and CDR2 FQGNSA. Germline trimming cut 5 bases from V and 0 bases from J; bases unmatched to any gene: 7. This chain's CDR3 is CASSPWGGSSYEQYF. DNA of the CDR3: TGTGCCAGCAGCCCCTGGGGGGGTAGCTCCTACGAGCAGTACTTC.

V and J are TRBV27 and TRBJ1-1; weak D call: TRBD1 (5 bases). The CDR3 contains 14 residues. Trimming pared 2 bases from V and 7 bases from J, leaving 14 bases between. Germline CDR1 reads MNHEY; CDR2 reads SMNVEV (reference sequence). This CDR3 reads CASSLGAGWDEAFF. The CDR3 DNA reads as TGTGCCAGCAGTTTAGGGGCAGGATGGGATGAAGCTTTCTTT.

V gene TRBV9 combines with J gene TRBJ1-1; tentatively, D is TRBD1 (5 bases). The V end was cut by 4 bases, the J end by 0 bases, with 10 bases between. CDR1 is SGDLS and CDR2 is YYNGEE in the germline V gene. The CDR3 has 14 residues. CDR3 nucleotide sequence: TGTGCCAGCAGCCACGACAGCATGAACACTGAAGCTTTCTTT. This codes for CASSHDSMNTEAFF.

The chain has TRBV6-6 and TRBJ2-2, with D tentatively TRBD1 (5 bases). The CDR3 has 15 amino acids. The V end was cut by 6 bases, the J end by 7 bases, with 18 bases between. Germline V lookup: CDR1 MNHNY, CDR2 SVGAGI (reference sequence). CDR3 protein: CASRIAAQGGGELFF. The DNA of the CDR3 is TGTGCCAGCAGAATAGCCGCGCAGGGTGGCGGGGAGCTGTTTTTT.

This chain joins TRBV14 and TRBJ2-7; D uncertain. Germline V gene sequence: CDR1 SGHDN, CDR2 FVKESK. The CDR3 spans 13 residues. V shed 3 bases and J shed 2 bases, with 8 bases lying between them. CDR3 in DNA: TGTGCCAGCAGCCATTCCGTTACCTACGAGCAGTACTTC. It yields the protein CASSHSVTYEQYF.

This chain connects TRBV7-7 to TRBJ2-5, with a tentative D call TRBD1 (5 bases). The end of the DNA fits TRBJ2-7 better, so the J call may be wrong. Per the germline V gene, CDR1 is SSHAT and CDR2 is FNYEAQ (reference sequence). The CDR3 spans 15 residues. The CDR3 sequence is CASSLGSGRVYEQYF. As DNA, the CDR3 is TGTGCCAGCAGCTTAGGATCGGGCAGGGTCTACGAGCAGTACTTC.

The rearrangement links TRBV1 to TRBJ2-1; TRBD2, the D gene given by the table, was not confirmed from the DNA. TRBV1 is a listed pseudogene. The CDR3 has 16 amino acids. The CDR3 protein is CTSLVSGGRRYNEQFF. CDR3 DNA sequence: TGCACCAGCTTGGTTAGCGGGGGGCGACGCTACAATGAGCAGTTCTTC.

CDR3: CASSGDTLNTEAFF. The DNA for the CDR3 is TGTGCCAGCAGCGGGGACACCCTGAACACTGAAGCTTTCTTT. The rearrangement links TRBV7-9 to TRBJ1-1, with D perhaps TRBD1 (6 bases). Germline lookup yields CDR1 SEHNR and CDR2 FQNEAQ (reference sequence). This CDR3 has 14 residues. V was clipped by 5 bases and J by 0 bases, with 10 bases between them.

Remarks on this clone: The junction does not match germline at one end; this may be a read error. DNA for the CDR3: TGTGCCAGCAGCTCACCTATCTCTTGGGCCAACGTCCTGACTTTC. It specifies CASSSPISWANVLTF. The chain links TRBV5-6 to TRBJ2-6, with unresolved D. From germline, CDR1 is SGHDT and CDR2 YYEEEE. The CDR3 covers 15 residues.

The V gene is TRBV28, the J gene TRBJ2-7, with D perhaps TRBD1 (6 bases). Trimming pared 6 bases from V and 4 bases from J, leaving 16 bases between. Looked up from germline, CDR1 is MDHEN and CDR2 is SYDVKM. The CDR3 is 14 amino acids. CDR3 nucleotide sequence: TGTGCCAGCAGCAGTCCCGGGACAAGGTACGAGCAGTACTTC. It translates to CASSSPGTRYEQYF.

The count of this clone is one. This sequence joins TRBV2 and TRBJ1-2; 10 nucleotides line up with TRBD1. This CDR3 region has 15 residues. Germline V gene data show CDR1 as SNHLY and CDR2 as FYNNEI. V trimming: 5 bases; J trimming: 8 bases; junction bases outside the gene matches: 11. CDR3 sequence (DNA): TGTGCCAGCAGTTCCAGGACAGGGGGTAGAGACGGCTACACCTTC. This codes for CASSSRTGGRDGYTF.

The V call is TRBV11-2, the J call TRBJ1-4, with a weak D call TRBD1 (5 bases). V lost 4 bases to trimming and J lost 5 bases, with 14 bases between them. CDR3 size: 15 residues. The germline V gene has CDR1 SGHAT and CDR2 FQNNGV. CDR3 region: CASSSPTGVNEKLFF. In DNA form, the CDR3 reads TGTGCCAGCAGCTCTCCAACAGGAGTCAATGAAAAACTGTTTTTT.

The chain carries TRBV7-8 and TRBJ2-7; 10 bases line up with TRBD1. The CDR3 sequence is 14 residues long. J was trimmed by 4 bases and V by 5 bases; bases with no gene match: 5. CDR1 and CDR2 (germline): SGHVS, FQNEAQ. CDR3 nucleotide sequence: TGTGCCAGCAGCATGCGACAGGGGGCTTACGAGCAGTACTTC. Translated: CASSMRQGAYEQYF.

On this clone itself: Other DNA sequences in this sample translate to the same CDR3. Here the CDR3 reads CASSYTDTQYF. The CDR3 nucleotides read TGTGCCAGTAGTTATACAGATACGCAGTATTTT. The V gene is TRBV19, the J gene TRBJ2-3; D is unresolved. CDR3 length equals 11 residues. CDR1 is LNHDA, CDR2 SQIVND, per germline (reference sequence). V gave up 5 bases and J gave up 3 bases, with 3 bases separating them.

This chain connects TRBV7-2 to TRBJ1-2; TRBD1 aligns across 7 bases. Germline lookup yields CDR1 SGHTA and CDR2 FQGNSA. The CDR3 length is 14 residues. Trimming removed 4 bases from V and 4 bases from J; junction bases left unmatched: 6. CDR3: CASSSSGTVYGYTF. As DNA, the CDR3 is TGTGCCAGCAGCTCTTCCGGGACAGTCTATGGCTACACCTTC.

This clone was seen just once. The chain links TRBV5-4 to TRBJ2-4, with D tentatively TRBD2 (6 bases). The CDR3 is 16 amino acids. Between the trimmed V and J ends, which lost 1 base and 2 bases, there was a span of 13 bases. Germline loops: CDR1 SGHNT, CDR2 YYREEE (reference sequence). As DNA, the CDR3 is TGTGCCAGCAGCTTGTCGGGAGCGGGCACCAAAAACATTCAGTACTTC. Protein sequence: CASSLSGAGTKNIQYF.